The 11 T cell receptor beta chains reported below all come from one sample, sequenced in a study of long-term antiretroviral therapy in people with HIV. The run of the v3.0 immunoSEQ assay was at survey level. Sequencing used immunoSEQ multiplex PCR; TCRdb keeps in-frame clones, though not all of them. Of 15,000 to 20,000 clones listed, under 80% are singletons. This sample comprised unsorted PBMCs, obtained roughly 2.1 years before starting antiretroviral therapy. The receptors originated from a man younger than 45 with HIV.

This clone was seen more than once but under ten times. The chain uses TRBV9 and TRBJ2-1, with 7 nucleotides matching TRBD2. The CDR3 spans 17 residues. Germline V gene lookup returns CDR1 SGDLS and CDR2 YYNGEE. With 4 bases clipped from V and 3 bases from J, the junction kept 13 bases outside the gene matches. CDR3 sequence: CASSSHPREFIYNEQFF. CDR3 bases: TGTGCCAGCAGCTCCCACCCGCGGGAGTTCATCTACAATGAGCAGTTCTTC.

As regards this clone: A junction end diverges from the germline sequence, so it may reflect a read error. V usage is TRBV5-4 and J usage is TRBJ2-7, with 11 nucleotides matching TRBD1. Germline values: CDR1 SGHNT, CDR2 YYREEE (reference sequence). The CDR3 covers 15 residues. The CDR3, as DNA: TGCGCCAGCAGCCAAGGACAGGGGGCGCCCTACGAGCAGTACTTC. Amino acid sequence: CASSQGQGAPYEQYF. Using reference TRBV5-4 and TRBJ2-7 for the parts outside the CDR3, the full variable domain is ETGVTQSPTHLIKTRGQQVTLRCSSQSGHNTVSWYQQALGQGPQFIFQYYREEENGRGNFPPRFSGLQFPNYSSELNVNALELDDSALYLCASSQGQGAPYEQYFGPGTRLTVT.

The genes are TRBV18 and TRBJ2-3; the match to TRBD2 covers 9 bases. V dropped 2 bases and J dropped 2; count of bases not matched to a gene: 5. Looked up from germline, CDR1 is KGHSH and CDR2 is LQKENI. The CDR3 is 16 residues long. The CDR3 sequence is CASSPLRLADTDTQYF. In DNA, the CDR3 is TGTGCCAGCTCACCATTGCGACTAGCGGACACAGATACGCAGTATTTT.

This clone was picked up a small number of times. The V gene is TRBV6-6, the J gene TRBJ2-7; TRBD1 matches at 10 bases. V shed 5 bases and J 6 bases; nucleotides not matched to a gene: 7. The germline V gene encodes CDR1 MNHNY and CDR2 SVGAGI (reference sequence). This CDR3 spans 14 amino acids. The CDR3 loop reads CASSPIGTGAEQYF. DNA for the CDR3: TGTGCCAGCAGTCCCATCGGGACAGGGGCCGAGCAGTACTTC.

The rearrangement uses TRBV21-1 and TRBJ1-4; the DNA was not used to check the table's D call, TRBD1. TRBV21-1 is reported as a pseudogene. The CDR3 has 16 amino acids. CDR3 sequence reads: CASSITTGTENEKLFF. The CDR3 DNA reads TGTGCCAGCAGCATTACCACCGGGACAGAGAATGAAAAACTGTTTTTT.

This clone came up a few times. The J gene is TRBJ2-2, the V gene TRBV28; D is perhaps TRBD1 or TRBD2 (5 bases each). Germline CDR1 MDHEN, CDR2 SYDVKM. The CDR3 covers 13 residues. Between the trimmed V and J ends, which lost 11 bases and 2 bases, there was a span of 12 bases. CDR3 sequence (DNA): TGTGCCTTTGGGGACCCAAACACCGGGGAGCTGTTTTTT. It specifies CAFGDPNTGELFF.

In nucleotides, the CDR3 is TGTGCCAGCAGCTTAGAGAGGAGCACAGATACGCAGTATTTT. Its translation: CASSLERSTDTQYF. V gene TRBV7-8 combines with J gene TRBJ2-3, with no clear D. This CDR3 spans 14 amino acids. V gave up 1 base and J gave up 0 bases, with 5 bases separating them. The germline gives CDR1 SGHVS, CDR2 FQNEAQ.

The chain combines TRBV27 with TRBJ2-7, with 14 bases lining up with TRBD2. The CDR3 runs 14 residues. The germline V gene encodes CDR1 MNHEY and CDR2 SMNVEV (reference sequence). V lost 6 bases, J lost 9 bases, and 7 bases stayed unmatched. The CDR3 DNA reads as TGTGCCAGCAGGGCCGGGACTAGCGGGAGCGTGCAGTACTTC. It yields the protein CASRAGTSGSVQYF.

J is TRBJ2-1 and V is TRBV6-1; D not certain. Germline lookup yields CDR1 MNHNS and CDR2 SASEGT. The CDR3 sequence is 16 residues long. V was cut by 2 bases and J by 2 bases, with 13 bases left in between. This CDR3 is CASSENPGLAYNEQFF. The CDR3 bases are TGTGCCAGCAGTGAAAATCCCGGGTTAGCCTACAATGAGCAGTTCTTC.

V is TRBV7-8 and J is TRBJ2-7, with TRBD1 as a possible D gene (5 bases). The CDR3 sequence is 14 residues long. With 4 bases removed from V and 2 bases from J, the gap between germline ends came to 12 bases. Germline-derived CDR1 and CDR2 are SGHVS and FQNEAQ. In nucleotides, the CDR3 is TGTGCCAGCAGCTCCACAGGTTCCCCCTACGAGCAGTACTTC. Translation: CASSSTGSPYEQYF. Variable domain in full (rest from reference TRBV7-8 and TRBJ2-7): GAGVSQSPRYKVAKRGQDVALRCDPISGHVSLFWYQQALGQGPEFLTYFQNEAQLDKSGLPSDRFFAERPEGSVSTLKIQRTQQEDSAVYLCASSSTGSPYEQYFGPGTRLTVT.

The CDR3 DNA is TGTGCCAGCAGTGAACCCTGGCGAGGGGCAGCAACTAATGAAAAACTGTTTTTT. It specifies CASSEPWRGAATNEKLFF. The chain joins TRBV6-1 to TRBJ1-4; D is possibly TRBD1 (5 bases). This CDR3 has 18 amino acids. Trimming removed 2 bases from V and 0 bases from J, with 16 bases in between. Germline values: CDR1 MNHNS, CDR2 SASEGT.